The entry that follows covers one T cell receptor beta chain sequence. Antigen: not known. This table comes from immunoSEQ multiplex PCR, and its TCRdb copy is limited to in-frame clones, with some not included. Among 100,000 to 150,000 clones listed, roughly 90% were seen once. The data stem from a study of PD-1 blockade in mismatch repair-deficient tumors. Study-wide results and caveats: Tumor-resident clones, often undetectable pretreatment in blood, expanded then contracted after pembrolizumab.

V was shortened by 4 bases and J by 9 bases, with 16 bases between the two germline ends. Per germline, CDR1 SGHTA and CDR2 FQGNSA. The CDR3 spans 13 residues. Three pembrolizumab responders had their TCRs sequenced. The J gene is TRBJ2-7, the V gene TRBV7-2; D possibly corresponds to TRBD1 (6 bases). Material: peripheral blood, obtained just over 70 weeks after starting pembrolizumab. This clonotype was obtained from an adult with mismatch repair-deficient cancer. Here the CDR3 DNA reads TGTGCCAGCAGCTCACCCACCCCGACAGGGCAGTACTTC. Translation: CASSSPTPTGQYF. Complete variable domain (other parts from reference TRBV7-2 and TRBJ2-7): GAGVSQSPSNKVTEKGKDVELRCDPISGHTALYWYRQSLGQGLEFLIYFQGNSAPDKSGLPSDRFSAERTGGSVSTLTIQRTQQEDSAVYLCASSSPTPTGQYFGPGTRLTVT.